This T cell receptor (beta chain) was recorded in a study of beta chain features in type 1 diabetes. It was one heparinised blood draw, averaging around 120 mL, that each donor gave. Isolation of CD4+ naive, central memory, regulatory and stem cell-like memory cells was achieved by sorting via CD45RO/CCR7/CD25/CD127/CD95/CD27. Study results and limitations: The naive, central memory and Treg TCRB repertoires of patients appeared to be more similar to one another than those of healthy donors. It was not settled here whether HLA type affects TCRB rearrangement. A moderate, significant TCRB CDR3 shortening appeared in type 1 diabetes across four CD4+ subsets.

The CDR3 spans 10 residues. Trimming shortened V by 7 bases and J by 2 bases, and 4 bases separated the two germline ends. CDR1 is DFQATT, CDR2 SNEGSKA, per germline (reference sequence). Reverse transcribing all isolated RNA meant expressed TCRB transcripts were sequenced. Here immunoSEQ multiplex PCR was the method, and the copy in TCRdb shows in-frame clones only, minus some. The table includes under 350,000 clones, about 13% detected once. In its sample, this clone was seen a few times. Its antigen is as yet unknown. This receptor was taken from a man younger than 40 with type 1 diabetes. The sample was naive CD4+ T cells from blood. The chain combines TRBV20-1 with TRBJ2-3; D unresolved. CDR3 coding DNA: TGCAGTGGAGCCACAGATACGCAGTATTTT. Encoded protein: CSGATDTQYF.